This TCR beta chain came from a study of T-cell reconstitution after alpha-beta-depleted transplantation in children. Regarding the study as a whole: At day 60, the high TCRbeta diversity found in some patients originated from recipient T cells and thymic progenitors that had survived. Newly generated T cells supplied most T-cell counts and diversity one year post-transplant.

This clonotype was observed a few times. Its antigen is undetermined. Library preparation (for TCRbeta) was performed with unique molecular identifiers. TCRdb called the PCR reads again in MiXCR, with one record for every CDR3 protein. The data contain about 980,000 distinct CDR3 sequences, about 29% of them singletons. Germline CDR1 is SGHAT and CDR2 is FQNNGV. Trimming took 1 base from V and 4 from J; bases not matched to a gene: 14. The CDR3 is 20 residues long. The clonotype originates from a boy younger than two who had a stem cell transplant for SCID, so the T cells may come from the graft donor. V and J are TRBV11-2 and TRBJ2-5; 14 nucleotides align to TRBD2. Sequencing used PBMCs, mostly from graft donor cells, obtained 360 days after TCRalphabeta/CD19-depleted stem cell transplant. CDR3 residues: CASSLGRGHLTSGGGETQYF. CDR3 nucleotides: TGTGCCAGCAGCTTAGGCCGGGGACATCTGACTAGCGGGGGGGGAGAGACCCAGTACTTC.